Below, 5 T cell receptor beta chains from the same sample are listed, as sequenced in a study of T cell responses to AZD1222 COVID-19 vaccine. Using immunoSEQ multiplex PCR, the repertoire was profiled, and TCRdb retains in-frame clones only, with some absent. Of 65,000 to 75,000 clones detected, roughly 84% appear once; the ten largest clones hold over 20%. Here the sequenced sample was peripheral blood, taken on day 0 of AZD1222 vaccination. All receptors derive from an adult in good health.

This chain links TRBV7-2 with TRBJ2-7; no clear D gene. Germline CDR1 and CDR2: SGHTA and FQGNSA. With 1 base removed from V and 5 bases from J, the gap between germline ends came to 6 bases. The CDR3 is made up of 12 amino acids. The CDR3 reads CASSLDANEQYF. Written as DNA, the CDR3 is TGTGCCAGCAGCTTAGACGCGAACGAGCAGTACTTC.

The table lists this clone with a count of one. Here the CDR3 DNA reads TGTGCCAGAAGCCTCAACGAGCGGGGCGTCCTGACTTTC. Translated, it gives CARSLNERGVLTF. The rearrangement links TRBV5-3 to TRBJ2-6; 7 nucleotides line up with TRBD2. TRBV5-3 is recorded as an ORF, its role being uncertain. V lost 4 bases, J lost 12 bases, and 7 bases stayed unmatched. The CDR3 contains 13 residues.

The chain combines TRBV7-9 with TRBJ2-7; 7 positions match TRBD2. Per germline, CDR1 SEHNR and CDR2 FQNEAQ (reference sequence). V trimming: 5 bases; J trimming: 2 bases; junction bases outside the gene matches: 6. CDR3 length: 14 amino acids. Here the CDR3 DNA reads TGTGCCAGCAGCCCACTAGCGAATACCTACGAGCAGTACTTC. As protein: CASSPLANTYEQYF. The full variable domain, its missing parts supplied by reference TRBV7-9 and TRBJ2-7, is DTGVSQNPRHKITKRGQNVTFRCDPISEHNRLYWYRQTLGQGPEFLTYFQNEAQLEKSRLLSDRFSAERPKGSFSTLEIQRTEQGDSAMYLCASSPLANTYEQYFGPGTRLTVT.

The gene calls are TRBV19 and TRBJ2-5; 7 positions match TRBD1. The CDR3 has 15 amino acids. CDR1 and CDR2 (germline): LNHDA, SQIVND (reference sequence). The V segment lost 2 bases and the J segment 4 bases; nucleotides outside the gene matches: 7. This chain's CDR3 is CASSIRDSRGETQYF. In nucleotides, the CDR3 is TGTGCCAGTAGTATAAGGGACAGTAGGGGAGAGACCCAGTACTTC.

V usage is TRBV4-3 and J usage is TRBJ1-2; no reliable D call. Trimming stripped 1 base from V and 0 bases from J, with 9 bases between. The CDR3 covers 15 residues. From germline, CDR1 is LGHNA and CDR2 YSLEER. CDR3 region: CASSQALLANYGYTF. In DNA form, the CDR3 reads TGCGCCAGCAGCCAAGCCCTGCTAGCTAACTATGGCTACACCTTC.